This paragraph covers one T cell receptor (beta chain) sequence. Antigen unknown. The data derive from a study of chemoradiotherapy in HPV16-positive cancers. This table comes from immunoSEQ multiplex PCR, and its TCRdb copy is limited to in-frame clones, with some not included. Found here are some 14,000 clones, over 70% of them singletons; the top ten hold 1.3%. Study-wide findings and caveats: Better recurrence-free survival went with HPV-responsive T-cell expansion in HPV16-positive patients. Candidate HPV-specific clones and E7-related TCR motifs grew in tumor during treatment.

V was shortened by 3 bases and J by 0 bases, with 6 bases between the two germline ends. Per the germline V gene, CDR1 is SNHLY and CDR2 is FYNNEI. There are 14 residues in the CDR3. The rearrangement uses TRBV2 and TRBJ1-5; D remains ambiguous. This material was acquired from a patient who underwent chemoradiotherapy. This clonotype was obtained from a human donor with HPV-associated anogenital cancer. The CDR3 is CASSDYTSNQPQHF. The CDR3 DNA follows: TGTGCCAGCAGTGACTACACTAGCAATCAGCCCCAGCATTTT.